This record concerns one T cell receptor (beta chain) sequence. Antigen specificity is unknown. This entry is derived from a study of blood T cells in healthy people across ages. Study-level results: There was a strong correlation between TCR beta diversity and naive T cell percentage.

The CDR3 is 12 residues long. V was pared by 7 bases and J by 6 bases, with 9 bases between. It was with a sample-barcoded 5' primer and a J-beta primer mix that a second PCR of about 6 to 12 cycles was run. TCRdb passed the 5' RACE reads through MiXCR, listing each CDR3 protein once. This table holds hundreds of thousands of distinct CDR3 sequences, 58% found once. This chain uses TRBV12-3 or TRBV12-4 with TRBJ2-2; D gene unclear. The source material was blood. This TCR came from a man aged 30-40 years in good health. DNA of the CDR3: TGTGCCAGCACCCCGACCCCCGGGGAGCTGTTTTTT. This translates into CASTPTPGELFF.